A selection of T cell receptor beta chains follows, all from one sample in a study of shared clonotypes between healthy human individuals. The repertoire was sequenced with immunoSEQ multiplex PCR; TCRdb's copy has only in-frame clones and lacks some. The sample contains millions of clones, more than 90% of which appear only once. Sequencing was performed on naive CD4+ T cells sorted from blood. Source of these receptors: a man younger than 35 in good health. Each CDR3 is given with its conserved first and last residue. Fields, in order: J gene, clone size, D gene, V gene, CDR3 protein, CDR3 DNA. The D gene is left open where the match is weak. Where a row states a size, it is once, few, many or the class of an expanded clone; other rows omit it.

j_call: TRBJ2-7
clone_size: .
d_call: TRBD2
v_call: TRBV5-1
cdr3_aa: CASSPGGLAGGNEQYF
cdr3_nt: TGCGCCAGCAGCCCCGGGGGACTAGCGGGAGGAAACGAGCAGTACTTC

j_call: TRBJ1-4
clone_size: .
d_call: .
v_call: TRBV7-2
cdr3_aa: CASSSPGVNEKLFF
cdr3_nt: TGTGCCAGCAGCTCCCCAGGAGTTAATGAAAAACTGTTTTTT

j_call: TRBJ1-1
clone_size: .
d_call: .
v_call: TRBV10-2
cdr3_aa: CASGRDTWTEAFF
cdr3_nt: TGCGCCAGCGGCCGGGACACTTGGACTGAAGCTTTCTTT

j_call: TRBJ1-1
clone_size: few
d_call: TRBD1
v_call: TRBV7-2
cdr3_aa: CASSSRGLNTEAFF
cdr3_nt: TGTGCCAGCAGCTCCAGGGGGCTGAACACTGAAGCTTTCTTT

j_call: TRBJ1-5
clone_size: .
d_call: TRBD1
v_call: TRBV5-5
cdr3_aa: CASSSTGTGANQPQHF
cdr3_nt: TGTGCCAGCAGCTCAACCGGGACAGGGGCCAATCAGCCCCAGCATTTT

j_call: TRBJ1-5
clone_size: .
d_call: .
v_call: TRBV19
cdr3_aa: CASSIRDGSNQPQHF
cdr3_nt: TGTGCCAGTAGTATACGGGACGGTAGCAATCAGCCCCAGCATTTT

j_call: TRBJ2-1
clone_size: .
d_call: .
v_call: TRBV11-2
cdr3_aa: CASSSGTGRWLEQFF
cdr3_nt: TGTGCCAGCAGCTCCGGGACGGGGAGGTGGCTTGAGCAGTTCTTC

j_call: TRBJ1-4
clone_size: .
d_call: .
v_call: TRBV5-1
cdr3_aa: CASSPGSTNEKLFF
cdr3_nt: TGCGCCAGCAGCCCAGGGAGTACTAATGAAAAACTGTTTTTT

j_call: TRBJ2-5
clone_size: .
d_call: TRBD2
v_call: TRBV2
cdr3_aa: CASRVSGGQETQYF
cdr3_nt: TGTGCCAGCAGGGTTAGCGGGGGCCAAGAGACCCAGTACTTC

j_call: TRBJ2-4
clone_size: .
d_call: TRBD1
v_call: TRBV7-2
cdr3_aa: CASSVGQGLAKNIQYF
cdr3_nt: TGTGCCAGCAGCGTCGGACAGGGGCTAGCCAAAAACATTCAGTACTTC

j_call: TRBJ2-7
clone_size: .
d_call: .
v_call: TRBV11-2
cdr3_aa: CASSLDVSYEQYF
cdr3_nt: TGTGCCAGCAGCTTAGATGTCTCCTACGAGCAGTACTTC

j_call: TRBJ2-3
clone_size: .
d_call: .
v_call: TRBV7-3
cdr3_aa: CASSLTGTTDTQYF
cdr3_nt: TGTGCCAGCAGCTTAACAGGGACTACAGATACGCAGTATTTT

j_call: TRBJ2-7
clone_size: .
d_call: .
v_call: TRBV7-2
cdr3_aa: CASSLRDVSYEQYF
cdr3_nt: TGTGCCAGCAGCTTAAGAGACGTATCCTACGAGCAGTACTTC

j_call: TRBJ1-1
clone_size: .
d_call: .
v_call: TRBV6-5
cdr3_aa: CASSYGRGATEAFF
cdr3_nt: TGTGCCAGCAGTTACGGTCGGGGGGCCACTGAAGCTTTCTTT

j_call: TRBJ1-4
clone_size: .
d_call: TRBD1
v_call: TRBV7-6
cdr3_aa: CASSSPDRARRTNEKLFF
cdr3_nt: TGTGCCAGCAGCTCACCGGACAGGGCTCGCCGGACTAATGAAAAACTGTTTTTT

j_call: TRBJ2-2
clone_size: .
d_call: .
v_call: TRBV10-3
cdr3_aa: CAISESRPNTGELFF
cdr3_nt: TGTGCCATCAGTGAGTCGAGACCGAACACCGGGGAGCTGTTTTTT

j_call: TRBJ1-4
clone_size: .
d_call: .
v_call: TRBV21-1
cdr3_aa: CASNHTGDRGYEKLFF
cdr3_nt: TGTGCCAGCAACCATACAGGGGACAGGGGTTATGAAAAACTGTTTTTT

j_call: TRBJ1-2
clone_size: once
d_call: .
v_call: TRBV5-6
cdr3_aa: CASSPGIYSDGYTF
cdr3_nt: TGTGCCAGCAGCCCCGGGATTTATTCGGACGGCTACACCTTC

j_call: TRBJ2-2
clone_size: .
d_call: .
v_call: TRBV15
cdr3_aa: CATSRDQAGLTGELFF
cdr3_nt: TGTGCCACCAGCAGAGATCAAGCAGGGCTCACCGGGGAGCTGTTTTTT

j_call: TRBJ1-5
clone_size: .
d_call: TRBD1
v_call: TRBV18
cdr3_aa: CASSRTGQGGNQPQHF
cdr3_nt: TGTGCCAGCTCAAGAACGGGACAGGGGGGGAATCAGCCCCAGCATTTT

j_call: TRBJ1-1
clone_size: .
d_call: .
v_call: TRBV18
cdr3_aa: CASSPITGQNTEAFF
cdr3_nt: TGTGCCAGCTCACCAATTACCGGACAGAACACTGAAGCTTTCTTT

j_call: TRBJ2-1
clone_size: once
d_call: TRBD2
v_call: TRBV2
cdr3_aa: CASRGTSGNNEQFF
cdr3_nt: TGTGCCAGCAGGGGGACTAGCGGAAACAATGAGCAGTTCTTC

j_call: TRBJ2-2
clone_size: .
d_call: .
v_call: TRBV10-3
cdr3_aa: CAIRPGLNTGELFF
cdr3_nt: TGTGCCATCAGGCCGGGACTCAACACCGGGGAGCTGTTTTTT

j_call: TRBJ2-3
clone_size: .
d_call: TRBD2
v_call: TRBV7-9
cdr3_aa: CASSSGTSSIHTQYF
cdr3_nt: TGTGCCAGCAGCTCAGGGACTAGTTCGATCCATACGCAGTATTTT

j_call: TRBJ2-7
clone_size: .
d_call: .
v_call: TRBV2
cdr3_aa: CASSAEATYEQYF
cdr3_nt: TGTGCCAGCAGTGCTGAGGCCACCTACGAGCAGTACTTC

j_call: TRBJ1-6
clone_size: .
d_call: .
v_call: TRBV7-9
cdr3_aa: CASSFPSYNSPLHF
cdr3_nt: TGTGCCAGCAGCTTCCCCTCCTATAATTCACCCCTCCACTTT

j_call: TRBJ2-5
clone_size: .
d_call: TRBD2
v_call: TRBV19
cdr3_aa: CASSIYGGGVQETQYF
cdr3_nt: TGTGCCAGTAGTATATATGGCGGGGGGGTCCAAGAGACCCAGTACTTC

j_call: TRBJ2-7
clone_size: .
d_call: .
v_call: TRBV6-5
cdr3_aa: CASSALDEQYF
cdr3_nt: TGTGCCAGCAGTGCCCTGGACGAGCAGTACTTC

j_call: TRBJ2-7
clone_size: .
d_call: TRBD2
v_call: TRBV11-2
cdr3_aa: CASSGTSGPRYEQYF
cdr3_nt: TGTGCCAGCAGCGGTACTAGCGGCCCACGCTACGAGCAGTACTTC

j_call: TRBJ2-1
clone_size: .
d_call: TRBD2
v_call: TRBV5-4
cdr3_aa: CASSLAPAGGVDNEQFF
cdr3_nt: TGTGCCAGCAGCCTGGCCCCAGCGGGGGGTGTAGACAATGAGCAGTTCTTC

j_call: TRBJ2-1
clone_size: .
d_call: .
v_call: TRBV5-1
cdr3_aa: CASSLAYSSNEQFF
cdr3_nt: TGCGCCAGCAGCTTGGCGTACAGCAGCAATGAGCAGTTCTTC

j_call: TRBJ1-3
clone_size: .
d_call: .
v_call: TRBV28
cdr3_aa: CASNGQGNTIYF
cdr3_nt: TGTGCCAGCAACGGACAGGGAAACACCATATATTTT

j_call: TRBJ1-3
clone_size: .
d_call: .
v_call: TRBV28
cdr3_aa: CASEDGAGNTIYF
cdr3_nt: TGTGCCAGCGAAGACGGGGCTGGAAACACCATATATTTT

j_call: TRBJ1-1
clone_size: .
d_call: .
v_call: TRBV7-2
cdr3_aa: CASSSQGKDTEAFF
cdr3_nt: TGTGCCAGCAGCTCACAGGGAAAAGACACTGAAGCTTTCTTT

j_call: TRBJ2-6
clone_size: .
d_call: .
v_call: TRBV27
cdr3_aa: CASRRGAGANVLTF
cdr3_nt: TGTGCCAGCAGGCGCGGGGCTGGGGCCAACGTCCTGACTTTC

j_call: TRBJ1-4
clone_size: .
d_call: .
v_call: TRBV7-6
cdr3_aa: CASSLGPSPNEKLFF
cdr3_nt: TGTGCCAGCAGCTTAGGACCTTCACCTAATGAAAAACTGTTTTTT

j_call: TRBJ2-5
clone_size: .
d_call: .
v_call: TRBV18
cdr3_aa: CASSPMTETQYF
cdr3_nt: TGTGCCAGCTCACCCATGACCGAGACCCAGTACTTC

j_call: TRBJ2-7
clone_size: .
d_call: TRBD1
v_call: TRBV11-2
cdr3_aa: CASSLVSTGGYEQYF
cdr3_nt: TGTGCCAGCAGCTTAGTTTCAACAGGGGGCTACGAGCAGTACTTC